A selection of T cell receptor beta chains follows, all from one sample in a study of post-analysis software for immune sequencing data. A single record per CDR3 protein comes from TCRdb applying MiXCR to the PCR reads. This table holds roughly 540,000 distinct CDR3 sequences, around 36% found once. Input material: blood. The receptors shown here come from a girl under 18 with multiple sclerosis. Both conserved end residues are part of each CDR3. The order of the fields is J gene, D gene, clone size, V gene, CDR3 protein, CDR3 DNA. D genes are given only for firm matches. The listing skips clone size in some rows; elsewhere it reads once, few, many or a size class.

TRBJ1-5,NA,few,TRBV20-1,CSAREGGKPQHF,TGCAGTGCTAGAGAAGGGGGGAAGCCCCAGCATTTT
TRBJ2-3,TRBD2,NA,TRBV29-1,CSAFGLALTDTQYF,TGCAGCGCATTCGGACTAGCGCTCACAGATACGCAGTATTTT
TRBJ2-3,NA,NA,TRBV4-1,CASSQGDSDQDTQYF,TGCGCCAGCAGCCAAGGCGACAGCGACCAAGATACGCAGTATTTT
TRBJ1-2,NA,NA,TRBV18,CASSPRTIHGYTF,TGTGCCAGCTCACCCAGGACTATCCATGGCTACACCTTC
TRBJ2-7,NA,few,TRBV12-3/TRBV12-4,CASSLEARSYEQYF,TGTGCCAGCAGTTTAGAGGCACGCTCCTACGAGCAGTACTTC
TRBJ1-1,NA,NA,TRBV5-1,CASSPTTHSTEAFF,TGCGCCAGCAGCCCAACGACACACTCCACTGAAGCTTTCTTT
TRBJ2-5,NA,few,TRBV3-1,CASSQDPGTQETQYF,TGTGCCAGCAGCCAAGATCCCGGGACCCAGGAGACCCAGTACTTC
TRBJ2-7,NA,NA,TRBV5-1,CASSLSRASYEQYF,TGCGCCAGCAGCTTGAGCAGGGCCAGCTACGAGCAGTACTTC
TRBJ2-7,NA,NA,TRBV20-1,CSARSTGAYEQYF,TGCAGTGCTAGGTCTACAGGCGCCTACGAGCAGTACTTC
TRBJ2-1,NA,many,TRBV7-2,CASSQPGSYNEQFF,TGTGCCAGCAGCCAGCCGGGTTCATACAATGAGCAGTTCTTC
TRBJ2-7,NA,once,TRBV11-2,CASSLTTRAREQYF,TGTGCCAGCAGCTTAACGACTCGGGCTAGGGAGCAGTACTTC
TRBJ2-1,TRBD2,few,TRBV20-1,CSARLSGTSHNEQFF,TGCAGTGCTCGCCTTAGCGGGACTAGCCACAATGAGCAGTTCTTC
TRBJ2-3,TRBD2,NA,TRBV29-1,CSVESTAGGVTDTQYF,TGCAGCGTTGAGTCGACGGCGGGGGGGGTGACAGATACGCAGTATTTT
TRBJ1-1,NA,NA,TRBV5-1,CASNVEGLNTEAFF,TGCGCCAGCAATGTGGAGGGATTGAACACTGAAGCTTTCTTT
TRBJ1-2,NA,many,TRBV7-2,CASSPTGLNYGYTF,TGTGCCAGCAGCCCGACAGGACTGAACTATGGCTACACCTTC
TRBJ2-1,NA,many,TRBV9,CASSGNEQFF,TGTGCCAGCAGCGGCAATGAGCAGTTCTTC
TRBJ2-7,TRBD1,few,TRBV9,CASSEVGTDYEQYF,TGTGCCAGCAGCGAGGTCGGGACAGACTACGAGCAGTACTTC
TRBJ2-3,NA,NA,TRBV5-1,CASRPEVTDTQYF,TGCGCCAGCAGACCGGAGGTCACAGATACGCAGTATTTT
TRBJ2-7,NA,NA,TRBV6-2/TRBV6-3,CASSYATEQYF,TGTGCCAGCAGTTACGCAACCGAGCAGTACTTC
TRBJ2-4,TRBD2,NA,TRBV7-9,CASSFSGATFQYF,TGTGCCAGCAGCTTTAGCGGGGCCACATTTCAGTACTTC
TRBJ1-2,NA,NA,TRBV24-1,CATSDPAAGPVHYGYTF,TGTGCCACCAGTGACCCCGCGGCAGGGCCCGTGCACTATGGCTACACCTTC
TRBJ2-1,NA,NA,TRBV7-9,CASSLVEGPYNEQFF,TGTGCCAGCAGCTTAGTGGAGGGCCCCTACAATGAGCAGTTCTTC
TRBJ2-4,NA,NA,TRBV12-3/TRBV12-4,CASGVTVQNIQYF,TGTGCCAGCGGAGTGACCGTCCAAAACATTCAGTACTTC
TRBJ2-5,TRBD2,few,TRBV12-3/TRBV12-4,CASSAWTSGRGETQYF,TGTGCCAGCAGTGCCTGGACTAGCGGGCGGGGCGAGACCCAGTACTTC
TRBJ2-3,TRBD2,few,TRBV27,CASRLAGARTDTQYF,TGTGCCAGCAGACTAGCGGGGGCCCGCACAGATACGCAGTATTTT
TRBJ2-7,NA,NA,TRBV4-2,CASSQERKIYYEQYF,TGTGCCAGCAGCCAAGAGAGAAAAATTTACTACGAGCAGTACTTC
TRBJ1-5,NA,NA,TRBV21-1,CASSKRTGLNQPQHF,TGTGCCAGCAGCAAGAGGACAGGGCTTAATCAGCCCCAGCATTTT
TRBJ2-5,NA,NA,TRBV6-2/TRBV6-3,CVSSYPETQYF,TGTGTCAGCAGTTATCCGGAGACCCAGTACTTC
TRBJ2-1,NA,few,TRBV10-1,CASSESGSSYNEQFF,TGCGCCAGCAGTGAGAGCGGAAGCTCCTACAATGAGCAGTTCTTC
TRBJ1-2,TRBD1,NA,TRBV6-5,CASSRGTVNYGYTF,TGTGCCAGCAGTCGAGGGACAGTTAACTATGGCTACACCTTC
TRBJ1-2,TRBD1,few,TRBV20-1,CSARGALGYGYTF,TGCAGTGCCAGGGGGGCCCTCGGCTATGGCTACACCTTC
TRBJ2-3,TRBD1,NA,TRBV12-3/TRBV12-4,CASRTGGTSTDTQYF,TGTGCCAGCAGAACAGGGGGGACCAGCACAGATACGCAGTATTTT
TRBJ2-7,TRBD1,many,TRBV20-1,CSRPGQGDYEQYF,TGCAGCCGCCCGGGACAGGGGGACTACGAGCAGTACTTC
TRBJ2-3,NA,NA,TRBV13,CASTNHVAAGSTQYF,TGTGCCAGCACCAATCACGTGGCAGCGGGTTCTACGCAGTATTTT
TRBJ2-6,NA,few,TRBV6-6,CASSEYRANVLTF,TGTGCCAGCAGCGAGTACAGGGCCAACGTCCTGACTTTC
TRBJ2-6,NA,few,TRBV24-1,CATSGPKSGANVLTF,TGTGCCACCAGTGGTCCCAAATCTGGGGCCAACGTCCTGACTTTC
TRBJ2-1,TRBD2,NA,TRBV18,CASTNSASGWNEQFF,TGTGCCAGCACAAATTCGGCTAGCGGGTGGAATGAGCAGTTCTTC